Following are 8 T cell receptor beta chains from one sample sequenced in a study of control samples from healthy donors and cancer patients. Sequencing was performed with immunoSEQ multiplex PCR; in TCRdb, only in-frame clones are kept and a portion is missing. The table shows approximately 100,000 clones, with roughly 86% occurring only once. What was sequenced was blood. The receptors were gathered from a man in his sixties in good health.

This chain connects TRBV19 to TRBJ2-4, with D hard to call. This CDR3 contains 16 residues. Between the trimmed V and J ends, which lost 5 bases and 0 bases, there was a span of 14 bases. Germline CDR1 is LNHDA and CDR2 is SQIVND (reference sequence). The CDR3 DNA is TGTGCCAGTAGTCCCTCTTCATCCCCAGCCAAAAACATTCAGTACTTC. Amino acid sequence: CASSPSSSPAKNIQYF.

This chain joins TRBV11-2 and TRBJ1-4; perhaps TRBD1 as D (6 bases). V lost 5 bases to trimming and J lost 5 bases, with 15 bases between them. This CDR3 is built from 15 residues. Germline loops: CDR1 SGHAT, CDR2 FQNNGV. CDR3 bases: TGTGCCAGCAGCCCCGCGGGGGCGGAGAATGAAAAACTGTTTTTT. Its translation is CASSPAGAENEKLFF. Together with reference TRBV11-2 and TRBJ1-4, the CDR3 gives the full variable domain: EAGVAQSPRYKIIEKRQSVAFWCNPISGHATLYWYQQILGQGPKLLIQFQNNGVVDDSQLPKDRFSAERLKGVDSTLKIQPAKLEDSAVYLCASSPAGAENEKLFFGSGTQLSVL.

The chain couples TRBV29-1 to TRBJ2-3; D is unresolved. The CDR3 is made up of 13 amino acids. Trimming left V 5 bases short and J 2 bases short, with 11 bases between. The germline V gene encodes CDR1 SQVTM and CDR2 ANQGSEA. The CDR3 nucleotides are TGCAGCGTTTTTAACCGATTCACAGATACGCAGTATTTT. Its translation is CSVFNRFTDTQYF.

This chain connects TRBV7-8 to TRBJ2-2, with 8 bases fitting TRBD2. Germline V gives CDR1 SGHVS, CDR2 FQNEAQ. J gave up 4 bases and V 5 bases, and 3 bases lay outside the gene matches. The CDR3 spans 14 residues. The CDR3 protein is CASSPTSGTGELFF. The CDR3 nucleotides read TGTGCCAGCAGCCCTACTAGCGGCACCGGGGAGCTGTTTTTT.

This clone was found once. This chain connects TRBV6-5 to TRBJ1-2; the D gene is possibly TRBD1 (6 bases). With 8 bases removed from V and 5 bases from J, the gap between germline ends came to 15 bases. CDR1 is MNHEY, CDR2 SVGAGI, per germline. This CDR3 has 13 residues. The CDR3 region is CASRPDRLYGYTF. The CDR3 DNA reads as TGTGCCAGCCGCCCCGACAGGCTGTATGGCTACACCTTC.

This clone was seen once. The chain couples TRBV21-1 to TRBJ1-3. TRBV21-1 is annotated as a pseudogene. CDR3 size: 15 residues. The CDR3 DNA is TGTGCCAGCAGCCCCCGGGGGGATACGATAAACACCATATATTTT. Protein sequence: CASSPRGDTINTIYF.

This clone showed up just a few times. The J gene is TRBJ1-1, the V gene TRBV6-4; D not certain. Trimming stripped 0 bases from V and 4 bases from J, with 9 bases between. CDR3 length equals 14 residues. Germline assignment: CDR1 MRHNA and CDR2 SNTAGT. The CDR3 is CASSDSGSSTEAFF. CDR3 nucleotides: TGTGCCAGCAGTGACTCGGGCAGTTCCACTGAAGCTTTCTTT.

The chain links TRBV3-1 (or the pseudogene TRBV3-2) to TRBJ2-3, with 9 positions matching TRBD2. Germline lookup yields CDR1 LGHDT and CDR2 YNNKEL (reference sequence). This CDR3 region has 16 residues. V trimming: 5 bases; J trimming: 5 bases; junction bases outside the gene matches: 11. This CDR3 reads CASSLAHGGGGDTQYF. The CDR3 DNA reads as TGTGCCAGCAGCTTAGCGCACGGCGGGGGGGGAGATACGCAGTATTTT.